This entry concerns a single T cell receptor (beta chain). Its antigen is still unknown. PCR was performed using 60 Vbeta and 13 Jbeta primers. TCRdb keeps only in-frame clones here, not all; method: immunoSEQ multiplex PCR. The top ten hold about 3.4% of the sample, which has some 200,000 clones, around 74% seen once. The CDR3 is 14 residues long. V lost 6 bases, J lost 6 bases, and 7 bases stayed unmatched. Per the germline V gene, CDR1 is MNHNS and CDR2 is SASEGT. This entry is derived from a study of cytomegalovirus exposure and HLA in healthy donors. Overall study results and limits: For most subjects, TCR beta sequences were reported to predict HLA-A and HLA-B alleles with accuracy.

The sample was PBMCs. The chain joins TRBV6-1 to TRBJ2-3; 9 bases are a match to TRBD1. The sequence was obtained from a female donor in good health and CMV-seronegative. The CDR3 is CASSAGQGVDTQYF. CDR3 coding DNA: TGTGCCAGCAGCGCGGGACAGGGTGTGGATACGCAGTATTTT.